Listed below are T cell receptor beta chains from one sample, sequenced in a study of T cell clonotyping in hematopoietic cell transplantation. The table came from immunoSEQ multiplex PCR; TCRdb's copy has only in-frame clones and leaves some out. The data hold around 25,000 clones, with around 80% observed a single time. Sequenced here: peripheral blood mononuclear cells, sampled before stem cell transplant. Receptors originate from a woman aged 55-70 years with acute myeloid leukemia. Some clones in this sample may be carry-over from other donors' samples. The CDR3 runs from the conserved cysteine through the conserved F or W. Part of the rows lack a size; the others show once, few, many or a class for expanded clones.

TRBJ2-7,-,TRBV28,CASSLQGRPWEQYF
TRBJ2-1,-,TRBV28,CASSPILAAYNEQFF
TRBJ2-7,-,TRBV6-5,CASSYGLYSYEQYF
TRBJ2-5,-,TRBV6-6,CASRRAGETQYF
TRBJ2-7,-,TRBV19,CASKTEAASYEQYF
TRBJ2-3,once,TRBV7-2,CASSLQGSKGDTQYF
TRBJ1-5,few,TRBV15,CATSVDREVGQPQHF
TRBJ1-5,-,TRBV2,CASSVDGYSNQPQHF
TRBJ2-2,-,TRBV7-2,CASSSLRTGPNTGELFF
TRBJ2-1,-,TRBV2,CASSLAGVSYNEQFF
TRBJ2-7,-,TRBV5-4,CASSFNGGNTYEQYF
TRBJ2-2,-,TRBV6-5,CASSYGAAGELFF
TRBJ1-3,few,TRBV18,CASSPPQGLSGNTIYF
TRBJ2-1,few,TRBV11-2,CASSFAGNHNEQFF
TRBJ2-1,-,TRBV6-1,CASSYTVAVF
TRBJ1-2,-,TRBV27,CASSSTGRSGYTF
TRBJ1-5,-,TRBV6-5,CASSYRGPHQPQHF